This T cell receptor beta chain emerged from a study of cytomegalovirus exposure and HLA in healthy donors (TCRdb year 2017). Describing the broader study: In an earlier analysis of 587 of the donors, about 270 Gb of sequence data and approximately 100 million unique TCR beta sequences from roughly 200 million T cells were reported. An early release covering roughly 640 HLA-typed donors comprised approximately 300 gigabases of sequencing data and roughly 86 million unique TCR sequences. Of the 300 to 400 genotyped donors, approximately 83% fell in the genetic ancestry cluster associated with self-reported Caucasian donors. The study aimed to test whether signatures of past pathogen exposure could be identified by cataloging public T cell receptors. Using immunosequencing, the study profiled T cell repertoires from fewer than 700 subjects and related those repertoires to cytomegalovirus serostatus. A separate validation cohort of roughly 130 different subjects was used in addition to the approximately 640-subject first cohort. The study combined high-throughput TCR immunosequencing, statistical association of individual TCRs with disease status, and machine learning to predict cytomegalovirus infection status. A later analysis re-examined previously published TCR beta repertoires from over 500 donors and added high-resolution HLA genotyping to investigate patterns of TCR occurrence. Rather than drawing on any new phenotypic data, the later analysis identified candidate immune exposures from TCR beta sequences and the way those sequences occurred across donors. To decide whether each TCR beta V gene segment behaved as functional or pseudogenic, an earlier analysis of some 600 of the donors relied on high-throughput TCR beta sequencing. Donor age, sex, ethnicity and CMV serostatus were compiled together with the repertoire data. In a later genetic analysis, genome-wide SNP genotypes for about 60% of the 666 donors were used, and that subset was treated as a discovery cohort. Every repertoire in the discovery cohort had been generated on one and the same sequencing platform. HLA typing covered class I and class II loci at four-digit resolution. Typing coverage differed by locus: A, B, C, DRB1 and DQB1 were typed in about 620-640 donors, DQA1 in roughly 500, DPA1 in roughly 590, and DPB1 in just under 490. Several DR-DQ haplotypes were handled as single units for association and clustering because linkage in the cohort was strong. Across under 500 genotyped donors of the cohort, an average of about 220,000 unique TCR beta nucleotide sequences per donor were sequenced, and about a sixth of those sequences were non-productive.

Details on this clone: Its antigen specificity is not known. Base qualities are not recorded, but no much larger clone differs from it by a single base.

CDR1 and CDR2 were assigned from the germline V gene (reference sequence) as LNHDA and SQIVND. V lost 6 bases and J lost 4 bases, and the count of bases not matched to a germline gene is 15. Counted from cysteine to phenylalanine, this CDR3 has 17 amino acids. Only the CDR3 part of the read is kept: 51 bases, read in frame from the first base. General study outcomes and caveats: In vitro tests confirmed that a few of the cytomegalovirus-associated TCR beta chains recognize cytomegalovirus antigens. Only TCR beta chains were sequenced in this cohort, and the absence of alpha or paired-chain data limited detectable features. In an earlier analysis of approximately 600 of the donors, most TCR beta V segments were observed in productive rearrangements about 90% or about 30% of the time, broadly matching IMGT annotations. It was suggested by the authors that the approach could potentially be generalized to other disease states and immunological phenotypes. Most CMV-associated TCR beta chains appeared to be HLA-restricted in a later analysis, and the HLA associations seemed to be driven largely by CMV exposure. When HLA alleles, especially DR and DQ, strongly co-occurred, attributing TCR associations to individual alleles was difficult. Because counts were too low, approximately 18 rarely observed V segments, including chromosome 9 orphons, were excluded from the earlier analysis of 500 to 700 of the donors. Linkage disequilibrium might explain the correlated functional status among segregating V segments, but an unknown experimental factor could not be excluded. In the study, about 150 TCR beta chains were listed as associated with cytomegalovirus. Because the 87-base-pair reads could not distinguish some IMGT-functional V segments, including TRBV6-2 and TRBV6-3, those segments were excluded. In a later genetic analysis, fewer N-insertions in productive TCRs were reported among donors in an Asian-associated ancestry cluster than the approximately 710-donor mean. Because some donors lacked HLA typing at each locus, the association tests relied only on the typed subset. For the cohort, immune exposure information was limited to CMV serostatus. A group of highly shared sequence variants was considered likely to be a technical artifact of the sequencing pipeline. A further reported finding was that TCR beta sequences accurately predicted the HLA-A and HLA-B alleles for most subjects in the first cohort. Cytomegalovirus status was reported to be diagnosed by the classifier with high specificity and sensitivity in both the original and validation cohorts. Sequencing depth was assumed to be roughly uniform across donors in the presence/absence analyses, though that assumption may not hold. V-gene and J-gene trimming of TCR beta chains was associated with a missense DCLRE1C variant in a later genetic analysis, and the association was replicated in an independent cohort. Several of the top co-occurrence clusters appeared to be linked to parvovirus B19, influenza, CMV and Epstein-Barr virus, according to a later analysis. In a later analysis, more than 15,000 TCR beta sequences were associated with specific HLA alleles at a false discovery rate of 0.05. A later analysis found that HLA-associated TCR beta chains were more clonally expanded and had lower generation probabilities than equally common non-associated chains. Most TCR sequences were seen in very few donors, while some public TCRs were found in many individuals. According to a later analysis, TCR association rates differed among HLA loci, with DRB1 alleles showing the most associated TCRs and HLA-C alleles showing the fewest.

The cohort was made up of approximately 670 healthy bone marrow donors. At the time of sampling, all cohort members were nominally healthy, though unrecorded immune exposures were likely present. The donor was CMV seronegative and belonged to the group of over 300 seronegative cohort members. A peripheral blood sample was collected from each donor, and TCR beta sequencing was performed on peripheral blood mononuclear cells. Genomic DNA extraction from the blood cell samples was performed with the Qiagen DNeasy Blood Extraction Kit. Receptors were amplified or captured by the immunoSEQ multiplex PCR assay. For the multiplex PCR, a mixture combining 60 forward primers for TCR Vbeta segments and 13 reverse primers for TCR Jbeta segments was used. The CDR3 region of rearranged TCR beta genes was amplified from genomic DNA with a multiplex PCR assay. On the Illumina HiSeq System, the amplified TCR beta libraries were sequenced as 87-base-pair reads. The authors processed their data as follows. Across the roughly 670 repertoires, a later analysis counted roughly 84 million unique TCR beta chains, around 11 million of which were shared by at least two donors. Raw reads were error-corrected and collapsed into unique sequences by a nearest-neighbor algorithm in which closely related sequences were merged to remove PCR and sequencing errors. Alignment of CDR3 sequences to IMGT reference sequences was used to assign V, D and J gene segments. Each retained sequence needed at least a six-nucleotide match to both a V gene segment and a J gene segment. Rearrangements were classified as productive when the CDR3 lacked stop codons and remained in frame with V and J, and all other rearrangements were classified as non-productive. Following IMGT convention, CDR3 was defined as the stretch from the second conserved V-encoded cysteine up to the conserved J-encoded phenylalanine. In an earlier analysis of approximately 590 of the donors, sequences lacking an unambiguous match to a single V gene segment were excluded. An earlier analysis of a few hundred of the donors classified V segments as functional when productive rearrangements were above 56.7% and as segregating when the standard deviation between donors was above 5%. A statistical classification framework was developed to diagnose cytomegalovirus status using the catalog of TCR beta chain sequences. In a later analysis, TCR nucleotide sequences were compared against IMGT/GENE-DB human TR gene sequences so that V and J genes could be assigned. In a later analysis, CDR3 sequences and most-parsimonious VDJ recombination scenarios were assigned using the TCRdist pipeline. In a later analysis, every TCR beta chain was defined by the combination of its CDR3 amino acid sequence and its V-gene family, and reads without a unique V-gene family were dropped. As a way to deal with suspected cross-contamination and a sequencing artifact, a later analysis dropped under 600 nucleotide sequences that were highly shared and had low generation probability. For each public chain, a later analysis derived a clonal expansion index from normalized ranks of inferred template counts within each repertoire. In a later analysis, generation probabilities were computed with a VDJ recombination model fitted to out-of-frame rearrangements, and the resulting probabilities were checked against IGoR. In a later analysis, hypergeometric tests were used to score TCR-TCR, TCR-HLA and TCR-CMV co-occurrence, with a repertoire-size bias correction applied to TCR pairs. A later analysis estimated false discovery rates by permuting HLA or CMV assignments 20 times. A later analysis grouped co-occurring TCRs with DBSCAN, adding TCRdist sequence similarity when clustering within HLA-allele-positive subsets. Co-occurrence clustering excluded repertoires with fewer than 30,000 or more than 120,000 public chains, plus five with anomalous nucleotide sharing. Here the immuneACCESS table is served through TCRdb, limited to in-frame sequences with V and J called. Missing clones are a known gap in these copies; in checked studies unresolved V genes cover under half, and the rest lacks a known reason. V, J and clone size are taken as reported in that table, and D and trimming were inferred from the DNA itself. The table for this sample lists approximately 74,000 clones; roughly 80% of them were counted only once. The ten most abundant clones make up under 3% of the sample.

This receptor chain uses TRBV19 and TRBJ1-3, with 7 central nucleotides matching TRBD1. Sample: PBMCs. The clonotype originates from a woman in her twenties or thirties in good health and CMV-seronegative. The DNA sequence is as follows: TGTGCCAGTAGATCCGGGACAGTTGATTGGGCGGGAAACACCATATATTTT. The resulting protein is CASRSGTVDWAGNTIYF.